The 15 T cell receptor beta chains below come from one sample, sequenced in a study of blood T cell repertoires in COVID-19. Assay used: immunoSEQ multiplex PCR; TCRdb lists only in-frame clones, some missing. The sample has hundreds of thousands of clones; approximately 90% are singletons. The sample was peripheral blood. The receptors stem from a woman aged 25-40 years with acute or convalescent COVID-19.

The rearrangement joins TRBV21-1 to TRBJ2-1; the D call in the table, TRBD2, was not verified against the DNA. TRBV21-1 constitutes a pseudogene. This CDR3 spans 16 amino acids. The CDR3 nucleotides are TGTGCCAGCAGCGCTCTTCGGGGGGGCCGCTCCAATGAGCAGTTCTTC. It specifies CASSALRGGRSNEQFF.

On this clone itself: At the DNA level, this CDR3 is encoded by other sequences in the same sample as well. This chain connects TRBV6-5 to TRBJ2-7, with 7 bases matching TRBD1. Germline lookup yields CDR1 MNHEY and CDR2 SVGAGI. V dropped 6 bases and J dropped 3; count of bases not matched to a gene: 2. The CDR3 has 12 amino acids. The DNA of the CDR3 is TGTGCCAGCAGGGACAGGCACTACGAGCAGTACTTC. As protein: CASRDRHYEQYF.

This chain uses TRBV5-1 with TRBJ1-3; D is possibly TRBD1 (5 bases). CDR1 is SGHRS and CDR2 is YFSETQ in the germline V gene. Trimming took off 4 bases at V and 1 base at J, with 9 bases between the two ends. The CDR3 runs to 14 residues. The CDR3 is CASSVTASGNTIYF. The CDR3 DNA follows: TGCGCCAGCAGCGTGACAGCTTCTGGAAACACCATATATTTT.

The rearrangement joins TRBV15 to TRBJ2-5; D remains ambiguous. The germline V gene encodes CDR1 LNHNV and CDR2 YYDKDF (reference sequence). The CDR3 has 14 residues. V shed 1 base and J shed 0 bases, with 6 bases lying between them. DNA of the CDR3: TGTGCCACCAGCAGAGTAGAGTACCAAGAGACCCAGTACTTC. Translating it yields CATSRVEYQETQYF.

V gene TRBV19 combines with J gene TRBJ1-3; no clear D gene. The germline V gene encodes CDR1 LNHDA and CDR2 SQIVND (reference sequence). This CDR3 contains 13 residues. Trimming shortened V by 8 bases and J by 0 bases, and 8 bases separated the two germline ends. Here the CDR3 reads CASGPISGNTIYF. CDR3 nucleotide sequence: TGTGCCAGTGGGCCGATCTCTGGAAACACCATATATTTT.

The chain is built from TRBV5-6 and TRBJ2-5, with 7 bases aligning to TRBD1. With 4 bases clipped from V and 5 bases from J, the junction kept 5 bases outside the gene matches. This CDR3 is built from 13 residues. The germline V gene encodes CDR1 SGHDT and CDR2 YYEEEE. CDR3 DNA: TGTGCCAGCAGCCTTACAGGGGCGGAGACCCAGTACTTC. Translating gives CASSLTGAETQYF.

This clone was detected a few times. V and J are TRBV5-1 and TRBJ1-1, with 7 bases that match TRBD1. The CDR3 is made up of 16 amino acids. After removal of 3 bases from V and 2 bases from J, the junction contained 10 bases not matched to a gene. Germline lookup yields CDR1 SGHRS and CDR2 YFSETQ. The CDR3 loop reads CASSYRQGGENTEAFF. CDR3 coding DNA: TGCGCCAGCAGCTACCGACAGGGTGGGGAAAACACTGAAGCTTTCTTT.

The V gene is TRBV29-1, the J gene TRBJ2-3; possibly TRBD1 for D (7 bases). With 4 bases removed from V and 3 bases from J, the gap between germline ends came to 14 bases. Germline CDR1 reads SQVTM; CDR2 reads ANQGSEA. The CDR3 runs 14 residues. For the CDR3, the DNA is TGCAGCGTTGTCCCAGGGGGGCTAACAGATACGCAGTATTTT. It translates to CSVVPGGLTDTQYF.

This chain connects TRBV18 to TRBJ1-1; 8 nucleotides agree with TRBD1. V lost 3 bases and J lost 5; bases outside the gene matches: 5. CDR1 KGHSH and CDR2 LQKENI come from the germline V gene. This CDR3 has 14 amino acids. This CDR3 reads CASSPQGAETEAFF. Here the CDR3 DNA reads TGTGCCAGCTCACCGCAGGGGGCTGAAACTGAAGCTTTCTTT.

The rearrangement uses TRBV7-2 and TRBJ2-7; 9 nucleotides match TRBD2. The V gene end was trimmed by 5 bases and the J gene end by 3 bases; junction bases not matched to a gene: 17. CDR1 is SGHTA, CDR2 FQGNSA, per germline. This CDR3 has 18 amino acids. Here the CDR3 reads CASSTRGGAGGRFYEQYF. CDR3 nucleotide sequence: TGTGCCAGCAGCACCCGTGGGGGAGCGGGGGGCCGCTTCTACGAGCAGTACTTC.

The chain joins TRBV27 to TRBJ2-1; maybe TRBD1 (6 bases). The ends were cut back, 8 bases at V and 10 bases at J, with 18 bases in the middle. Germline CDR1 and CDR2: MNHEY and SMNVEV (reference sequence). The CDR3 sequence is 13 residues long. The CDR3 region has the DNA TGTGCCAGCTCTGAACTTCCTAGGGGGGAGCAGTTCTTC. It specifies CASSELPRGEQFF.

The gene calls are TRBV5-5 and TRBJ1-4; no definite D call. Trimming took 0 bases from V and 0 from J, leaving 6 bases between them. CDR3 length: 15 residues. The germline gives CDR1 SGHKS, CDR2 YYEKEE (reference sequence). CDR3 in DNA: TGTGCCAGCAGCTTGGCCCCAGCAACTAATGAAAAACTGTTTTTT. It translates to CASSLAPATNEKLFF.

This clone came up once. This chain joins TRBV18 and TRBJ1-2; no reliable D call. CDR3 length equals 13 residues. The germline V and J ends were trimmed by 4 bases and 2 bases, with 8 bases remaining between them. Germline CDR1 reads KGHSH; CDR2 reads LQKENI. CDR3: CASSRLQNYGYTF. For the CDR3, the DNA is TGTGCCAGCTCACGCCTACAGAACTATGGCTACACCTTC.

In nucleotides, the CDR3 is TGCGCCAGCAGCCAAGAAGGGACAGCAAAGAACACCGGGGAGCTGTTTTTT. It encodes CASSQEGTAKNTGELFF. The V and J genes are TRBV4-1 and TRBJ2-2; 7 bases map to TRBD1. Germline CDR1 reads MGHRA; CDR2 reads YSYEKL. J gave up 1 base and V 0 bases, and 5 bases lay outside the gene matches. The CDR3 totals 17 residues.

The chain combines TRBV3-1 (or the pseudogene TRBV3-2) with TRBJ2-7; weak D call: TRBD2 (7 bases). The germline gives CDR1 LGHDT, CDR2 YNNKEL (reference sequence). There are 16 residues in the CDR3. The germline V and J ends were trimmed by 2 bases and 6 bases, with 20 bases remaining between them. In nucleotides, the CDR3 is TGTGCCAGCAGCCAACGGTTTGGGGGGGGGCCGATCGAGCAGTACTTC. Protein: CASSQRFGGGPIEQYF.